This T cell receptor (beta chain) was retrieved from a study of T cells in Graves' hyperthyroidism and ophthalmopathy. At the level of the study: Pretreatment peripheral blood was obtained at initial diagnosis.

CDR3 length: 17 amino acids. Germline CDR1 MGHRA, CDR2 YSYEKL. The ends were cut back, 0 bases at V and 1 base at J, with 12 bases in the middle. Study results and caveats: From stable hyperthyroidism, ophthalmopathy was separated by a 13 V-J model.

RNA transcripts yielded amplified TCR beta CDR3 regions. Using the HTBI primer set, a first-round RT-PCR was run on the TCR CDR3. TCRdb re-called the multiplex PCR reads through MiXCR, storing one row per CDR3 protein. The sample has a few hundred thousand distinct CDR3 sequences, about 15% seen once. The patients, who ranged from 18 to 65 in age, presented with newly diagnosed hyperthyroidism lasting under 2 months. About this clonotype itself: Its antigen remains unknown.

Sequenced sample: blood. The V call is TRBV4-1, the J call TRBJ2-2; no clear D gene. The clonotype was recovered from a young woman with Graves' hyperthyroidism. In nucleotides, the CDR3 is TGCGCCAGCAGCCAAGAATCGTCGCAAGGGAACACCGGGGAGCTGTTTTTT. As protein: CASSQESSQGNTGELFF.